One sample yielded the 27 T cell receptor beta chains listed below, sequenced in a study of CD4 T cells in relation to SARS-CoV-2 and coronaviruses. Generated by immunoSEQ multiplex PCR, the TCRdb table keeps only in-frame clones and is missing some. The profile shows some 11,000 clones, approximately 87% of them singletons. Sequenced material: naive CD4+ T cells from PBMCs. The sample's subset: naive CD4+ T cells isolated by negative enrichment. All receptors come from an adult with COVID-19.

The rearrangement links TRBV5-1 to TRBJ1-1; D remains unclear. The CDR3 length is 13 residues. The V end lost 0 bases, the J end lost 8 bases, and 11 bases lay between the germline ends. The germline CDR1 and CDR2 sequences are SGHRS and YFSETQ. CDR3 protein: CASSLVGTKEAFF. The CDR3 DNA reads as TGCGCCAGCAGCTTGGTTGGTACTAAGGAAGCTTTCTTT.

The V gene is TRBV5-1, the J gene TRBJ1-1, with 7 nucleotides matching TRBD1. J lost 1 base, V lost 3 bases, and 9 bases had no gene match. The CDR3 runs to 16 residues. Germline V gives CDR1 SGHRS, CDR2 YFSETQ. The CDR3 here is CASSSTPGTANTEAFF. CDR3 in DNA: TGCGCCAGCAGCTCAACTCCCGGGACAGCGAACACTGAAGCTTTCTTT.

Written as DNA, the CDR3 is TGTGCCAGTAGCGCCACCTTGGCGGGGGGCTACCAAGAGACCCAGTACTTC. It yields the protein CASSATLAGGYQETQYF. The chain has TRBV19 and TRBJ2-5, with TRBD2 identical over 8 bases. V lost 6 bases to trimming and J lost 0 bases; unmatched junction nucleotides: 12. The CDR3 sequence is 17 residues long. In germline, CDR1 is LNHDA, CDR2 SQIVND (reference sequence).

This chain connects TRBV10-2 to TRBJ2-7, with TRBD1 as a possible D gene (5 bases). Germline assignment: CDR1 WSHSY and CDR2 SAAADI. V was trimmed by 4 bases and J by 4 bases, leaving 11 bases between them. There are 13 residues in the CDR3. CDR3 protein: CASSGPGLYEQYF. CDR3 bases: TGCGCCAGCAGTGGTCCAGGGCTGTACGAGCAGTACTTC.

The chain has TRBV6-5 and TRBJ1-1; 9 bases agree with TRBD1. The CDR3 contains 14 residues. Trimming removed 6 bases from V and 5 bases from J; junction bases left unmatched: 7. Germline V gene data show CDR1 as MNHEY and CDR2 as SVGAGI. CDR3 nucleotide sequence: TGTGCCAGCAGCCCGACAGGGGGGAATACTGAAGCTTTCTTT. This gives the protein CASSPTGGNTEAFF.

J is TRBJ2-3 and V is TRBV3-1 (or the pseudogene TRBV3-2); the D gene is possibly TRBD2 (6 bases). The CDR3 is made up of 15 amino acids. V was trimmed by 1 base and J by 4 bases, leaving 12 bases between them. Germline values: CDR1 LGHDT, CDR2 YNNKEL (reference sequence). Here the CDR3 reads CASSQGLEKADTQYF. CDR3 bases: TGTGCCAGCAGCCAAGGACTAGAAAAAGCAGATACGCAGTATTTT.

This chain links TRBV6-2 or TRBV6-3 with TRBJ1-1, with D perhaps TRBD1 (6 bases). V gave up 2 bases and J gave up 1 base, with 8 bases separating them. Germline assignment: CDR1 MNHEY and CDR2 SVGEGT. The CDR3 spans 14 residues. The CDR3 spells CASSYTGWNTEAFF. The CDR3 DNA reads TGTGCCAGCAGTTACACAGGGTGGAACACTGAAGCTTTCTTT.

This clone has a single count. V is TRBV18 and J is TRBJ1-1; D perhaps matches TRBD1 (6 bases). V lost 4 bases, J lost 3 bases, and 18 bases lay in between. In germline, CDR1 is KGHSH, CDR2 LQKENI. The CDR3 runs to 16 residues. The CDR3 region is CASSRDGGGWDTEAFF. For the CDR3, the DNA is TGTGCCAGCTCACGGGACGGGGGGGGCTGGGACACTGAAGCTTTCTTT.

The chain carries TRBV7-9 and TRBJ2-7; D is ambiguous. The CDR3 loop spans 12 amino acids. Trimming took 3 bases from V and 4 from J, leaving 7 bases between them. CDR1 is SEHNR and CDR2 is FQNEAQ in the germline V gene (reference sequence). The CDR3 sequence is CASSFPNYEQYF. Written as DNA, the CDR3 is TGTGCCAGCAGCTTTCCGAATTACGAGCAGTACTTC.

This chain joins TRBV7-2 and TRBJ2-3, with 15 nucleotides matching TRBD2. This CDR3 has 18 amino acids. CDR1 and CDR2 from the germline V gene are SGHTA and FQGNSA. J was trimmed by 5 bases and V by 2 bases; bases with no gene match: 8. The DNA of the CDR3 is TGTGCCAGCAGCTTACGGTCGGGACTAGCGGGGGGAATAGATACGCAGTATTTT. Encoded protein: CASSLRSGLAGGIDTQYF.

This clone has more than one count but fewer than ten. The rearrangement uses TRBV30 and TRBJ1-1; D remains ambiguous. Germline V gene data show CDR1 as GTSNPN and CDR2 as SVGIG (reference sequence). This CDR3 contains 11 residues. Trimming cost V 8 bases and J 4 bases, with 11 bases left between them. In nucleotides, the CDR3 is TGTGCCGGGGTTACGGGCACTGAAGCTTTCTTT. This gives the protein CAGVTGTEAFF.

Only a few counts were recorded for this clone. V is TRBV6-5 and J is TRBJ2-7; D ambiguous. V lost 5 bases, J lost 4 bases, and 9 bases lay in between. This CDR3 contains 12 residues. Germline lookup yields CDR1 MNHEY and CDR2 SVGAGI. The CDR3 reads CASSPWGYEQYF. The DNA of the CDR3 is TGTGCCAGCAGTCCGTGGGGTTACGAGCAGTACTTC.

V is TRBV10-3 and J is TRBJ1-4, with 10 bases lining up with TRBD1. Trimming took 3 bases from V and 7 from J; bases not matched to a gene: 2. The CDR3 consists of 14 residues. Germline CDR1 reads ENHRY; CDR2 reads SYGVKD. CDR3 residues: CAISEGQGVEKLFF. The DNA of the CDR3 is TGTGCCATCAGTGAAGGACAGGGGGTTGAAAAACTGTTTTTT.

The gene calls are TRBV6-5 and TRBJ1-1; D is unresolved. The CDR3 has 15 residues. The germline CDR1 and CDR2 sequences are MNHEY and SVGAGI. V was trimmed by 0 bases and J by 0 bases, leaving 8 bases between them. The CDR3 nucleotides read TGTGCCAGCAGTTACTCGGACGCCATGAACACTGAAGCTTTCTTT. Translated, it gives CASSYSDAMNTEAFF.

The genes are TRBV2 and TRBJ1-2; 10 bases are shared with TRBD1. Per germline, CDR1 SNHLY and CDR2 FYNNEI. V dropped 7 bases and J dropped 4; count of bases not matched to a gene: 9. The CDR3 spans 15 residues. In nucleotides, the CDR3 is TGTGCCAGCAACATCGGACAGGGGGAGGGCTATGGCTACACCTTC. Residues: CASNIGQGEGYGYTF.

CDR3 DNA sequence: TGTGCCAGCAGTTTAGCCCCAGCGGGCTCTGGAAACACCATATATTTT. Protein: CASSLAPAGSGNTIYF. This chain uses TRBV27 with TRBJ1-3; D is unclear. Germline V gives CDR1 MNHEY, CDR2 SMNVEV (reference sequence). The CDR3 contains 16 residues. V lost 2 bases, J lost 0 bases, and 11 bases lay in between.

The chain joins TRBV6-5 to TRBJ2-3; the D is unclear. The CDR3 sequence is 15 residues long. Germline lookup yields CDR1 MNHEY and CDR2 SVGAGI. Trimming removed 4 bases at V and 1 base at J, with 12 bases between. The CDR3 reads CASSSSHSRTDTQYF. Here the CDR3 DNA reads TGTGCCAGCAGTTCCTCACACAGCCGCACAGATACGCAGTATTTT.

This chain connects TRBV7-2 to TRBJ1-5; maybe TRBD1 (6 bases). V lost 5 bases to trimming and J lost 7 bases, with 18 bases between them. Germline CDR1 and CDR2: SGHTA and FQGNSA. The CDR3 has 15 amino acids. CDR3 in amino acids: CASSLTPGAGQPQHF. CDR3 sequence (DNA): TGTGCCAGCAGCCTGACCCCAGGGGCCGGGCAGCCCCAGCATTTT.

The chain employs TRBV27 and TRBJ1-3; D is undetermined. The germline V gene encodes CDR1 MNHEY and CDR2 SMNVEV (reference sequence). This CDR3 is built from 13 residues. V lost 6 bases and J 1 base, leaving 7 bases between the germline ends. The CDR3 spells CASRAFSGNTIYF. CDR3 DNA: TGTGCCAGCAGAGCGTTTTCTGGAAACACCATATATTTT.

Here the CDR3 reads CASRGGTLEKLFF. CDR3 nucleotides: TGTGCCAGCAGGGGGGGGACACTTGAAAAACTGTTTTTT. The chain is built from TRBV2 and TRBJ1-4, with D tentatively TRBD1 (6 bases). Germline CDR1 reads SNHLY; CDR2 reads FYNNEI. This CDR3 spans 13 amino acids. With 6 bases removed from V and 7 bases from J, the gap between germline ends came to 12 bases.

This clone appeared a few times. The V and J genes are TRBV18 and TRBJ1-6; 8 bases agree with TRBD1. Germline V gives CDR1 KGHSH, CDR2 LQKENI. The CDR3 is 14 residues long. V dropped 3 bases and J dropped 10; count of bases not matched to a gene: 5. In nucleotides, the CDR3 is TGTGCCAGCTCACCCGGACAGGGACTCTCACCCCTCCACTTT. Protein product: CASSPGQGLSPLHF.

The chain recombines TRBV10-3 with TRBJ1-1, with a tentative D call TRBD1 (6 bases). CDR1 ENHRY and CDR2 SYGVKD come from the germline V gene. The CDR3 is 16 residues long. Trimming took off 4 bases at V and 4 bases at J, with 19 bases between the two ends. In nucleotides, the CDR3 is TGTGCCATCAGTGCTCCCAACAGGGATGTTGGCACTGAAGCTTTCTTT. Encoded protein: CAISAPNRDVGTEAFF.

The chain is built from TRBV27 and TRBJ1-1; 7 bases match TRBD1. V lost 4 bases and J lost 2; bases outside the gene matches: 4. The CDR3 runs 14 residues. The germline V gene encodes CDR1 MNHEY and CDR2 SMNVEV (reference sequence). CDR3 bases: TGTGCCAGCAGTTCCTGGACAGGTAACACTGAAGCTTTCTTT. It translates to CASSSWTGNTEAFF.

This chain uses TRBV5-4 with TRBJ1-2; 9 nucleotides match TRBD1. This CDR3 contains 15 residues. Germline V lookup: CDR1 SGHNT, CDR2 YYREEE (reference sequence). Trimming removed 4 bases from V and 4 bases from J; junction bases left unmatched: 8. The chain's CDR3 is CASSPGQGKSYGYTF. The DNA for the CDR3 is TGTGCCAGCAGCCCTGGACAGGGGAAAAGCTATGGCTACACCTTC.

CDR3 sequence: CASSRGDRGMGEQYF. CDR3 sequence (DNA): TGTGCCAGCAGCCGGGGGGACAGGGGAATGGGGGAGCAGTACTTC. The J gene is TRBJ2-7, the V gene TRBV7-9; 10 bases are shared with TRBD1. The V gene end was trimmed by 5 bases and the J gene end by 7 bases; junction bases not matched to a gene: 11. The CDR3 sequence is 15 residues long. Germline assignment: CDR1 SEHNR and CDR2 FQNEAQ (reference sequence). Full variable domain (missing parts from reference TRBV7-9 and TRBJ2-7): DTGVSQNPRHKITKRGQNVTFRCDPISEHNRLYWYRQTLGQGPEFLTYFQNEAQLEKSRLLSDRFSAERPKGSFSTLEIQRTEQGDSAMYLCASSRGDRGMGEQYFGPGTRLTVT.

V is TRBV5-1 and J is TRBJ2-3; D may be TRBD1 (5 bases). Germline V gives CDR1 SGHRS, CDR2 YFSETQ. The CDR3 contains 14 residues. V dropped 1 base and J dropped 0 bases, with 6 bases sitting between them. The CDR3 nucleotides are TGCGCCAGCAGCTTGAGGGGTAGCACAGATACGCAGTATTTT. It encodes CASSLRGSTDTQYF. Filled out from reference TRBV5-1 and TRBJ2-3, the complete variable domain reads KAGVTQTPRYLIKTRGQQVTLSCSPISGHRSVSWYQQTPGQGLQFLFEYFSETQRNKGNFPGRFSGRQFSNSRSEMNVSTLELGDSALYLCASSLRGSTDTQYFGPGTRLTVL.

The chain couples TRBV19 to TRBJ2-3, with 7 nucleotides matching TRBD2. The CDR3 is 15 amino acids. J was trimmed by 6 bases and V by 7 bases; bases with no gene match: 13. Germline V gene sequence: CDR1 LNHDA, CDR2 SQIVND (reference sequence). The CDR3 bases are TGTGCCAGTAATATGGGAGGACTAGAGGTTGATACGCAGTATTTT. Protein product: CASNMGGLEVDTQYF.